This TCR beta chain was identified during a study of cytomegalovirus exposure and HLA in healthy donors. Study-wide points: In a later analysis, V- and J-gene trimming of beta chains associated with a DCLRE1C missense variant, replicated independently.

Vbeta (60) and Jbeta (13) primers were used in the PCR. As originally analysed: In a later analysis, approximately 73 million unique TCR beta chains included roughly 11 million shared by two or more donors. Sequencing used immunoSEQ multiplex PCR; TCRdb keeps in-frame clones, though not all of them. V and J calls and clone size are those listed in that table; D and trimming were worked out from the DNA. The sample contains 85,000 to 130,000 clones, more than 65% of which appear only once. A note on this clone: The antigen remains undetermined.

Trimming shortened V by 0 bases and J by 2 bases, and 14 bases separated the two germline ends. The CDR3 covers 16 residues. Germline CDR1 SGHVS, CDR2 FQNEAQ. The chain couples TRBV7-8 to TRBJ2-7, with D maybe TRBD2 (5 bases). This receptor was obtained from a woman in her fifties or sixties in good health and CMV-seropositive. The sample comprised PBMCs. This CDR3 reads CASSLAPTIDTYEQYF. Here the CDR3 DNA reads TGTGCCAGCAGCTTAGCGCCGACTATCGACACCTACGAGCAGTACTTC.